This T cell receptor beta chain was identified in a study of blood T cells in healthy people across ages. The sample holds many counts of this clonotype. No fewer than 7 million PBMCs went into each sample. Germline V gives CDR1 DFQATT, CDR2 SNEGSKA (reference sequence). The CDR3 runs to 13 residues. The V gene lost 0 bases and the J gene lost 6 bases, with 10 bases spanning the gap. Together with a sample-barcoded 5' primer, a J-beta primer mix was included in a second PCR lasting roughly 6 to 12 cycles. TCRdb fed the 5' RACE reads into MiXCR, producing one record per CDR3 protein. Of 800,000 to 950,000 distinct CDR3 sequences listed, roughly 29% are singletons. The same specimen was also included in a second study, on T cells of mothers and their children.

This sequence originates from a woman aged 40 to 55 in good health. J is TRBJ2-3 and V is TRBV20-1; possibly TRBD2 for D (5 bases). What was sequenced was blood. CDR3 in DNA: TGCAGTGCTAGAGATCAGATAGCGGATACGCAGTATTTT. Translating gives CSARDQIADTQYF.